The present T cell receptor (beta chain) was sequenced within a study of T cells in Graves' hyperthyroidism and ophthalmopathy. Losses at the gene ends were 2 bases for V and 4 bases for J; bases not matched to a gene: 2. Germline CDR1 reads MGHDK; CDR2 reads SYGVNS. The CDR3 loop spans 14 amino acids. There are many counts of this clonotype. TCR beta CDR3 regions were amplified from RNA. HTBI primers were used for first-round RT-PCR of the TCR CDR3. TCRdb redid the calling of the multiplex PCR reads with MiXCR, one entry per CDR3 protein. In the table there are about 610,000 distinct CDR3 sequences, 35% to 55% of which are singletons.

The source is a woman aged 18-29 years with Graves' hyperthyroidism. The V gene is TRBV25-1, the J gene TRBJ2-7; 10 nucleotides line up with TRBD2. Sequencing was performed on peripheral blood or thyroid tissue (not recorded which). In DNA form, the CDR3 reads TGTGCCAGCAGTGAAGGGACTAGCGTGTACGAGCAGTACTTC. Translated: CASSEGTSVYEQYF.